In this sample, the clone carrying this T cell receptor beta chain turned up many times. Antigen: not known. The read comes to an end 3 residues before the CDR3 does, leaving the germline J gene to fill in the end. The sample belongs to a study of T cell clonality in common variable immunodeficiency. With V trimmed by 9 bases and J by 9 bases, 5 bases remained unmatched. The germline CDR1 and CDR2 sequences are LNHDA and SQIVND (reference sequence). CDR3 length equals 12 residues. The repertoire was sequenced with immunoSEQ multiplex PCR; TCRdb's copy has only in-frame clones and lacks some. The specimen has tens of thousands of clones, none found just once. Heparinized whole blood, about 5 to 8.5 ml, came from each donor. Study-wide results and limits: Shared TCRbeta clones were fewer between CVID subjects than controls. CVID patient heterogeneity limited repertoire-clinical complication correlations. CVID subjects showed higher TCRbeta clonality than healthy controls.

The material sequenced was peripheral blood mononuclear cells. The gene calls are TRBV19 and TRBJ1-6; 7 bases are shared with TRBD1. The sequence derives from a person aged 18-70 years in good health. CDR3 DNA (partial): TGTGCCAGCAGGGACAGAACTTCACCC. Amino acid sequence: CASRDRTSP. The whole CDR3 region reads CASRDRTSPLHF.